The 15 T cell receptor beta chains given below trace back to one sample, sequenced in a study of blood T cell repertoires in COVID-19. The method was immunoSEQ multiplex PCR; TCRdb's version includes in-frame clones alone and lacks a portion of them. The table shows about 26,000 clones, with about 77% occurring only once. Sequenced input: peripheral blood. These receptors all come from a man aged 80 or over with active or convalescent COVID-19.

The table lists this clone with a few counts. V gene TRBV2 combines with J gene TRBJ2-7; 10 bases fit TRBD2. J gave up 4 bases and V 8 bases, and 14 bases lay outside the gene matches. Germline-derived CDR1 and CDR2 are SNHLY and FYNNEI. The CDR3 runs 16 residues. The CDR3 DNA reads TGTGCCAGCGACCCTGGCGGGACTAGCGCGGCTTACGAGCAGTACTTC. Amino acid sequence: CASDPGGTSAAYEQYF.

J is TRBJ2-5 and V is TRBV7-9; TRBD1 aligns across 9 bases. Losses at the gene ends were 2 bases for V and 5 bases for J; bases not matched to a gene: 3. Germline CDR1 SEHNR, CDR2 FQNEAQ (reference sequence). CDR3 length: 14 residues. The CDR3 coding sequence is TGTGCCAGCAGCTTACTACAGGGGGCGGAGACCCAGTACTTC. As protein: CASSLLQGAETQYF.

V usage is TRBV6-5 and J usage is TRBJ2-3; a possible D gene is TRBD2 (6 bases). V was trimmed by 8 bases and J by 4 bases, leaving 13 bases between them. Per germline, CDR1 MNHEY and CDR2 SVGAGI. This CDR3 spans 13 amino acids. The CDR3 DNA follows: TGTGCCAGCCGGGACTCCTCCCCAGATACGCAGTATTTT. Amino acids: CASRDSSPDTQYF.

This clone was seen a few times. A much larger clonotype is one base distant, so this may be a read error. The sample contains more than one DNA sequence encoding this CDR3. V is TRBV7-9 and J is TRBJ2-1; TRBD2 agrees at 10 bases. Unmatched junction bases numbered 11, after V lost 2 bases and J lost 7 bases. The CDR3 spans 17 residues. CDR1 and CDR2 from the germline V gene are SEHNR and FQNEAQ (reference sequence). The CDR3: CASSLSGSGGAGNEQFF. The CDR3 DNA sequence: TGTGCCAGCAGCTTATCCGGCAGCGGGGGGGCGGGAAATGAGCAGTTCTTC.

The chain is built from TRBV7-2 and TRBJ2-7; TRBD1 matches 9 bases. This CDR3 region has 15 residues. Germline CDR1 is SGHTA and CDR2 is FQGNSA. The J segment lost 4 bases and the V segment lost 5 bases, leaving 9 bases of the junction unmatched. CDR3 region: CASSHSGTGFYEQYF. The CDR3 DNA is TGTGCCAGCAGCCATTCGGGGACAGGGTTTTACGAGCAGTACTTC.

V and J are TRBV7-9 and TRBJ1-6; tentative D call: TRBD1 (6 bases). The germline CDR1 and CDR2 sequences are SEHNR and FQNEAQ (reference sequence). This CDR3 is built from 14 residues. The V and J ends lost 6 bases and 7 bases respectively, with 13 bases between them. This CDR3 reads CASSPDSVNSPLHF. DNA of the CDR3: TGTGCCAGCAGTCCGGACAGCGTCAATTCACCCCTCCACTTT.

CDR3 DNA: TGTGCCAGCAGTTTCTCGGGACAGGGGCATTTTGGCTATGGCTACACCTTC. Translation gives CASSFSGQGHFGYGYTF. This chain links TRBV6-2 or TRBV6-3 with TRBJ1-2; TRBD1 matches at 10 bases. Germline V gene sequence: CDR1 MNHEY, CDR2 SVGEGT. The CDR3 spans 17 residues. Losses at the gene ends were 4 bases for V and 4 bases for J; bases not matched to a gene: 12.

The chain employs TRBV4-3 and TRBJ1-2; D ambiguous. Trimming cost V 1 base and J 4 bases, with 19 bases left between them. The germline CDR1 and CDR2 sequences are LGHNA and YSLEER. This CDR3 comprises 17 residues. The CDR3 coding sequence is TGCGCCAGCAGCCAAGGCGAAAGCATATCTCATGGCTATGGCTACACCTTC. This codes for CASSQGESISHGYGYTF.

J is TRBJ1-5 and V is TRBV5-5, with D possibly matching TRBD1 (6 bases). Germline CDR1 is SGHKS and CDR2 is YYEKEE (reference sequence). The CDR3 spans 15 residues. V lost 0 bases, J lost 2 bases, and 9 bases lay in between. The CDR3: CASSLDGTRNQPQHF. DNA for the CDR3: TGTGCCAGCAGCTTGGACGGGACACGCAATCAGCCCCAGCATTTT. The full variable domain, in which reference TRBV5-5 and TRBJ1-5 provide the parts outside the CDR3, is DAGVTQSPTHLIKTRGQQVTLRCSPISGHKSVSWYQQVLGQGPQFIFQYYEKEERGRGNFPDRFSARQFPNYSSELNVNALLLGDSALYLCASSLDGTRNQPQHFGDGTRLSIL.

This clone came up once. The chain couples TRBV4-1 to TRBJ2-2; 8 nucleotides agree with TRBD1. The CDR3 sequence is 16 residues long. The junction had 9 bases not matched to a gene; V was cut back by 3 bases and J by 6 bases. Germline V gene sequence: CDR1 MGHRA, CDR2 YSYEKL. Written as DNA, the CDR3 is TGCGCCAGCAGCCAGAGCCCAGGGGGCTTCTCCGGGGAGCTGTTTTTT. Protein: CASSQSPGGFSGELFF.

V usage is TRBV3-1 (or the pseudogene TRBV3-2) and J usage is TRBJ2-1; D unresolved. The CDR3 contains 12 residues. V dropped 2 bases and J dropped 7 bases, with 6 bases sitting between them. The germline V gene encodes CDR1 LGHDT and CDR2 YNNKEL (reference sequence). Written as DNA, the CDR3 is TGTGCCAGCAGCCAACCACATAATGAGCAGTTCTTC. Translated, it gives CASSQPHNEQFF.

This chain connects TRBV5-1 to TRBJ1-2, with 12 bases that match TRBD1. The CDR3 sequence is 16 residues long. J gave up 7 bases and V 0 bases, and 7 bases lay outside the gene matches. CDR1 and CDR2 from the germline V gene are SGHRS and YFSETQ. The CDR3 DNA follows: TGCGCCAGCAGCTTGGTTGGGGGACAGGGGGCCCGTGGCTACACCTTC. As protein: CASSLVGGQGARGYTF.

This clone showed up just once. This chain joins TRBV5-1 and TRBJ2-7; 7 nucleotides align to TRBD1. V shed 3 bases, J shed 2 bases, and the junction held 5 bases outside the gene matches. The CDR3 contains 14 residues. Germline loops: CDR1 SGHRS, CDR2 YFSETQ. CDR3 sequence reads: CASSSGTDAYEQYF. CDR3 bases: TGCGCCAGCAGCTCTGGGACAGATGCCTACGAGCAGTACTTC.

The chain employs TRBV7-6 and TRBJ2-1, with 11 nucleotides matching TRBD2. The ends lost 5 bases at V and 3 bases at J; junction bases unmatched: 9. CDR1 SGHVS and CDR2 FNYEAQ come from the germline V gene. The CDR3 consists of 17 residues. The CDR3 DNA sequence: TGTGCCAGCAGCCCAGGTCCCGGGACTAGCGGCTACAATGAGCAGTTCTTC. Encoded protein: CASSPGPGTSGYNEQFF.

The DNA for the CDR3 is TGTGCCAGCAGACCCAGGGGTAGTGAGCAGTTCTTC. Translating it yields CASRPRGSEQFF. J is TRBJ2-1 and V is TRBV6-5; a weak D match, TRBD1 (6 bases). Per the germline V gene, CDR1 is MNHEY and CDR2 is SVGAGI. V lost 6 bases and J 9 bases, leaving 12 bases between the germline ends. CDR3 length equals 12 residues.